The subject of this entry is one T cell receptor (beta chain). The antigen is undetermined. The germline CDR1 and CDR2 sequences are LGHDT and YNNKEL (reference sequence). With 3 bases clipped from V and 6 bases from J, the junction kept 4 bases outside the gene matches. This CDR3 is built from 14 residues. Sample-barcoded 5' priming and a J-beta primer mix drove a second PCR of roughly 7 to 11 cycles. One entry per CDR3 protein, called by TCRdb with MiXCR from the 5' RACE reads. Among approximately 700,000 distinct CDR3 sequences, 32% were seen once, and the ten largest hold 15%. The sample comes from a study of blood T cells in healthy people across ages. The study, taken as a whole, reports: Total diversity from one million sequenced T cells was likely underestimated.

Researchers report isolating at least 7 million PBMCs per sample. The clonotype was recovered from a woman aged 80 or older in good health. The sequenced material came from blood. The chain links TRBV3-1 to TRBJ2-7; 11 bases are shared with TRBD1. CDR3 sequence reads: CASSQGQGGLEQYF. In DNA form, the CDR3 reads TGTGCCAGCAGCCAGGGACAGGGGGGTCTCGAGCAGTACTTC.